One and the same sample provided the 31 T cell receptor beta chains below, sequenced in a study of blood T cell repertoires in COVID-19 (dated by TCRdb to 2018 to 2021). The library was obtained by the immunoSEQ multiplex PCR assay. Drawn from immuneACCESS, this table holds only the in-frame rearrangements with V and J called that TCRdb kept. Clones are partly lost; checked studies trace under half to an unresolved V gene and leave the rest unexplained. This sample is represented by 350,000 or so clones; 89% of them were singletons. Of the sample, under 5% falls within the top ten clones. Specimen: peripheral blood. The receptor source for this set is a woman aged 60 to 75 with COVID-19, enrolled during active disease.

This chain connects TRBV28 to TRBJ1-6, with TRBD1 as a possible D gene (6 bases). The germline V and J ends were trimmed by 6 bases and 4 bases, with 10 bases remaining between them. The germline CDR1 and CDR2 sequences are MDHEN and SYDVKM. CDR3 size: 14 residues. CDR3 region: CASRMDSYNSPLHF. Here the CDR3 DNA reads TGTGCCAGCAGAATGGACAGTTATAATTCACCCCTCCACTTT.

The CDR3 bases are TGTGCCAGCAGCTACGGAGTCGCCTATAATTCACCCCTCCACTTT. Protein product: CASSYGVAYNSPLHF. The chain employs TRBV7-9 and TRBJ1-6; D remains ambiguous. Germline values: CDR1 SEHNR, CDR2 FQNEAQ (reference sequence). The germline V and J ends were trimmed by 4 bases and 2 bases, with 9 bases remaining between them. The CDR3 loop spans 15 amino acids.

V and J are TRBV7-2 and TRBJ2-5; perhaps TRBD1 as D (5 bases). Germline V gives CDR1 SGHTA, CDR2 FQGNSA. This CDR3 contains 15 residues. V was clipped by 5 bases and J by 4 bases, with 17 bases between them. CDR3 sequence: CASSEERLRGETQYF. CDR3 DNA: TGTGCCAGCAGCGAAGAGCGCCTTAGGGGAGAGACCCAGTACTTC.

The chain recombines TRBV6-5 with TRBJ1-1; D call uncertain. The germline V gene has CDR1 MNHEY and CDR2 SVGAGI. The CDR3 contains 12 residues. Between the trimmed V and J ends, which lost 8 bases and 13 bases, there was a span of 20 bases. The CDR3 DNA is TGTGCCAGCCAAACCATGGAGGGCTTAGGTTTCTTT. Protein sequence: CASQTMEGLGFF.

The chain carries TRBV5-1 and TRBJ2-4; 10 bases match TRBD1. V shed 3 bases, J shed 8 bases, and the junction held 2 bases outside the gene matches. CDR3 size: 13 residues. Germline CDR1 is SGHRS and CDR2 is YFSETQ. The chain's CDR3 is CASSSGQGDIQYF. CDR3 coding DNA: TGCGCCAGCAGCTCAGGACAGGGGGACATTCAGTACTTC.

The chain carries TRBV5-1 and TRBJ2-1, with 7 bases identical to TRBD1. In germline, CDR1 is SGHRS, CDR2 YFSETQ. The CDR3 length is 15 residues. With V trimmed by 2 bases and J by 4 bases, 6 bases remained unmatched. CDR3 nucleotide sequence: TGCGCCAGCAGCTTAACAGGGGTACGGTACAATGAGCAGTTCTTC. Amino acid sequence: CASSLTGVRYNEQFF. Full variable domain (outside the CDR3, taken from reference TRBV5-1 and TRBJ2-1): KAGVTQTPRYLIKTRGQQVTLSCSPISGHRSVSWYQQTPGQGLQFLFEYFSETQRNKGNFPGRFSGRQFSNSRSEMNVSTLELGDSALYLCASSLTGVRYNEQFFGPGTRLTVL.

The chain employs TRBV28 and TRBJ1-3, with D possibly TRBD1 on 5 matching bases. This CDR3 spans 13 amino acids. The V gene's germline CDR1 is MDHEN and CDR2 SYDVKM. V lost 7 bases to trimming and J lost 4 bases, with 11 bases between them. The CDR3 here is CASTWGVGNTIYF. The CDR3 DNA sequence: TGTGCCAGCACCTGGGGGGTGGGAAACACCATATATTTT.

J is TRBJ1-1 and V is TRBV6-6; 8 nucleotides agree with TRBD1. Per the germline V gene, CDR1 is MNHNY and CDR2 is SVGAGI (reference sequence). The CDR3 sequence is 16 residues long. Trimming took 4 bases from V and 0 from J; bases not matched to a gene: 7. CDR3 protein: CASSSRGPPMNTEAFF. CDR3 coding DNA: TGTGCCAGCAGTTCCAGGGGGCCCCCGATGAACACTGAAGCTTTCTTT.

The rearrangement joins TRBV25-1 to TRBJ2-1, with 7 bases aligning to TRBD1. The V and J ends lost 3 bases and 6 bases, in that order; junction bases with no gene match: 5. Germline V gene lookup returns CDR1 MGHDK and CDR2 SYGVNS. CDR3 length equals 14 residues. For the CDR3, the DNA is TGTGCCAGCAGTGAGCGACAGGGACCCAATGAGCAGTTCTTC. It yields the protein CASSERQGPNEQFF.

The chain employs TRBV9 and TRBJ2-3; tentatively, D is TRBD2 (5 bases). Germline loops: CDR1 SGDLS, CDR2 YYNGEE. This CDR3 contains 14 residues. Trimming took off 3 bases at V and 2 bases at J, with 10 bases between the two ends. The CDR3 nucleotides are TGTGCCAGCAGCGGGAGGCAGCCCACAGATACGCAGTATTTT. Residues: CASSGRQPTDTQYF.

This CDR3 is CASSPTPTGSTDTQYF. The DNA of the CDR3 is TGCGCCAGCAGCCCGACCCCGACAGGGTCCACAGATACGCAGTATTTT. The genes are TRBV5-1 and TRBJ2-3; TRBD1 agrees at 7 bases. V lost 4 bases to trimming and J lost 2 bases; unmatched junction nucleotides: 10. Germline values: CDR1 SGHRS, CDR2 YFSETQ. CDR3 size: 16 residues.

The V and J genes are TRBV27 and TRBJ1-4; the match to TRBD1 covers 7 bases. V dropped 6 bases and J dropped 11; count of bases not matched to a gene: 6. The CDR3 runs 12 residues. Germline loops: CDR1 MNHEY, CDR2 SMNVEV (reference sequence). CDR3 protein: CASRQGSGKLFF. In nucleotides, the CDR3 is TGTGCCAGCAGACAGGGGAGCGGGAAACTGTTTTTT.

V gene TRBV19 combines with J gene TRBJ2-1; the D gene is possibly TRBD2 (6 bases). The CDR3 sequence is 16 residues long. Germline loops: CDR1 LNHDA, CDR2 SQIVND (reference sequence). V gave up 4 bases and J gave up 8 bases, with 21 bases separating them. CDR3 residues: CASSTRTTSGSDEQFF. CDR3 nucleotide sequence: TGTGCCAGTAGTACACGGACTACCTCCGGTAGCGATGAGCAGTTCTTC.

The chain joins TRBV29-1 to TRBJ2-1; TRBD2 matches 11 bases. The length of the CDR3 is 13 residues. Germline V CDR1 and CDR2: SQVTM, ANQGSEA. J was trimmed by 6 bases and V by 8 bases; bases with no gene match: 6. CDR3 coding DNA: TGCAGCTTAGGACTAGCGGGCCCCAATGAGCAGTTCTTC. It translates to CSLGLAGPNEQFF.

The rearrangement joins TRBV5-6 to TRBJ1-5, with 7 bases aligning to TRBD1. The CDR3 runs 14 residues. Germline-derived CDR1 and CDR2 are SGHDT and YYEEEE. J lost 3 bases, V lost 4 bases, and 4 bases had no gene match. This CDR3 is CASSATGYNQPQHF. In DNA, the CDR3 is TGTGCCAGCAGCGCGACAGGGTACAATCAGCCCCAGCATTTT.

This clone showed up just once. The chain carries TRBV7-8 and TRBJ1-5, with 7 nucleotides matching TRBD1. The germline gives CDR1 SGHVS, CDR2 FQNEAQ. This CDR3 region has 17 residues. The V gene end was trimmed by 4 bases and the J gene end by 6 bases; junction bases not matched to a gene: 15. CDR3 bases: TGTGCCAGCAGCTCAGGCTACACAGGGGAGTTAATTCAGCCCCAGCATTTT. Protein: CASSSGYTGELIQPQHF.

The chain recombines TRBV2 with TRBJ2-5, with 7 bases lining up with TRBD1. V lost 5 bases, J lost 1 base, and 4 bases stayed unmatched. The germline V gene has CDR1 SNHLY and CDR2 FYNNEI. The CDR3 spans 14 residues. In nucleotides, the CDR3 is TGTGCCAGCAGTAAAGGACAGGCCCAAGAGACCCAGTACTTC. It specifies CASSKGQAQETQYF. Based on the CDR3 plus reference TRBV2 and TRBJ2-5, the full variable domain is EPEVTQTPSHQVTQMGQEVILRCVPISNHLYFYWYRQILGQKVEFLVSFYNNEISEKSEIFDDQFSVERPDGSNFTLKIRSTKLEDSAMYFCASSKGQAQETQYFGPGTRLLVL.

The CDR3 protein is CASNPGQYTGELFF. The CDR3 DNA sequence: TGCGCCAGCAACCCGGGACAGTACACCGGGGAGCTGTTTTTT. The chain joins TRBV5-1 to TRBJ2-2; TRBD1 matches at 7 bases. Trimming at V came to 6 bases and at J to 3 bases, leaving 5 bases not matched to a gene. This CDR3 has 14 residues. Germline CDR1 reads SGHRS; CDR2 reads YFSETQ.

V gene TRBV6-2 or TRBV6-3 combines with J gene TRBJ1-1; 7 positions agree with TRBD1. Germline lookup yields CDR1 MNHEY and CDR2 SVGEGT. The CDR3 totals 14 residues. The V segment lost 0 bases and the J segment 3 bases; nucleotides outside the gene matches: 1. The CDR3 DNA reads as TGTGCCAGCAGTTACTCCAGGGGGTACACTGAAGCTTTCTTT. Amino acids: CASSYSRGYTEAFF.

The chain recombines TRBV6-6 with TRBJ2-5, with TRBD1 as a possible D gene (6 bases). Trimming removed 2 bases at V and 5 bases at J, with 18 bases between. In germline, CDR1 is MNHNY, CDR2 SVGAGI (reference sequence). The CDR3 runs to 16 residues. In nucleotides, the CDR3 is TGTGCCAGCAGTTACAGACGGACGGCAAGGGGGGAGACCCAGTACTTC. Amino acid sequence: CASSYRRTARGETQYF.

This rearrangement joins TRBV6-1 to TRBJ2-7; D gene uncertain. With 2 bases removed from V and 0 bases from J, the gap between germline ends came to 5 bases. This CDR3 has 13 amino acids. Germline loops: CDR1 MNHNS, CDR2 SASEGT. CDR3 region: CASSEYVSYEQYF. The DNA for the CDR3 is TGTGCCAGCAGTGAATATGTCTCCTACGAGCAGTACTTC.

The chain carries TRBV27 and TRBJ1-2; D possibly corresponds to TRBD1 (6 bases). The CDR3 has 17 amino acids. In germline, CDR1 is MNHEY, CDR2 SMNVEV (reference sequence). The germline V and J ends were trimmed by 5 bases and 3 bases, with 22 bases remaining between them. The CDR3 region has the DNA TGTGCCAGCAGTCCCCACTATTGGGGGACATTTTACTATGGCTACACCTTC. Its protein product is CASSPHYWGTFYYGYTF.

The chain combines TRBV5-8 with TRBJ1-5; the D is unclear. Trimming removed 4 bases from V and 0 bases from J, with 14 bases in between. CDR1 and CDR2 from the germline V gene are SGHTS and YDEGEE. The CDR3 loop spans 16 amino acids. This CDR3 reads CASSRTMGNSNQPQHF. Written as DNA, the CDR3 is TGTGCCAGCAGCCGTACCATGGGCAATAGCAATCAGCCCCAGCATTTT.

The chain links TRBV4-1 to TRBJ2-3, with 11 bases identical to TRBD2. The CDR3 contains 15 residues. With V trimmed by 5 bases and J by 4 bases, 5 bases remained unmatched. CDR1 MGHRA and CDR2 YSYEKL come from the germline V gene. CDR3 amino acids: CASSLASGGPDTQYF. For the CDR3, the DNA is TGCGCCAGCAGCTTAGCTAGCGGGGGGCCAGATACGCAGTATTTT.

This clone was detected only once. The rearrangement uses TRBV5-4 and TRBJ2-3, with 9 bases that match TRBD2. The J segment lost 3 bases and the V segment lost 5 bases, leaving 7 bases of the junction unmatched. The length of the CDR3 is 15 residues. The V gene's germline CDR1 is SGHNT and CDR2 YYREEE (reference sequence). In DNA form, the CDR3 reads TGTGCCAGCAGTTCAGTAGCGGGGGAAACAGATACGCAGTATTTT. The encoded protein is CASSSVAGETDTQYF. Full variable domain (remainder filled in from reference TRBV5-4 and TRBJ2-3): ETGVTQSPTHLIKTRGQQVTLRCSSQSGHNTVSWYQQALGQGPQFIFQYYREEENGRGNFPPRFSGLQFPNYSSELNVNALELDDSALYLCASSSVAGETDTQYFGPGTRLTVL.

The chain joins TRBV5-1 to TRBJ2-5; 7 positions agree with TRBD1. CDR3 length: 15 residues. Looked up from germline, CDR1 is SGHRS and CDR2 is YFSETQ. The V gene end was trimmed by 4 bases and the J gene end by 5 bases; junction bases not matched to a gene: 11. CDR3 loop: CASSPGEGGGETQYF. In DNA, the CDR3 is TGCGCCAGCAGCCCCGGAGAAGGGGGCGGGGAGACCCAGTACTTC.

The rearrangement links TRBV6-5 to TRBJ1-2, with TRBD1 identical over 9 bases. The junction had 14 bases not matched to a gene; V was cut back by 4 bases and J by 8 bases. The CDR3 has 16 amino acids. The germline CDR1 and CDR2 sequences are MNHEY and SVGAGI. The CDR3 DNA reads TGTGCCAGCAGTTCACTGCGGACAGGGGTCGCGGGAGGCTACACCTTC. This translates into CASSSLRTGVAGGYTF.

This clone was seen only once. This chain connects TRBV7-9 to TRBJ1-3; D call uncertain. V gave up 1 base and J gave up 4 bases, with 5 bases separating them. Germline V gene data show CDR1 as SEHNR and CDR2 as FQNEAQ (reference sequence). This CDR3 comprises 13 residues. CDR3 sequence reads: CASSLVEGNTIYF. CDR3 DNA sequence: TGTGCCAGCAGCTTAGTCGAGGGAAACACCATATATTTT.

The rearrangement links TRBV18 to TRBJ1-4, with D hard to call. The germline CDR1 and CDR2 sequences are KGHSH and LQKENI. Trimming pared 8 bases from V and 8 bases from J, leaving 15 bases between. The CDR3 is 13 amino acids. CDR3 protein: CASTQVTGEKLFF. The CDR3 DNA follows: TGTGCCAGCACTCAGGTCACGGGAGAAAAACTGTTTTTT.

The rearrangement uses TRBV2 and TRBJ1-5, with unresolved D. V lost 6 bases and J lost 2, with 8 bases in between. The germline CDR1 and CDR2 sequences are SNHLY and FYNNEI. The CDR3 has 13 amino acids. CDR3 amino acids: CASRTAGNQPQHF. CDR3 nucleotide sequence: TGTGCCAGCAGAACAGCGGGCAATCAGCCCCAGCATTTT.

The sample holds one count of this clone. J is TRBJ1-5 and V is TRBV6-5, with 7 bases aligning to TRBD1. The V segment lost 5 bases and the J segment 2 bases; nucleotides outside the gene matches: 6. CDR3 length: 15 residues. Germline V gives CDR1 MNHEY, CDR2 SVGAGI. The CDR3 here is CASSPDRVGNQPQHF. The CDR3 nucleotides are TGTGCCAGCAGTCCCGACAGGGTGGGCAATCAGCCCCAGCATTTT.